The 20 T cell receptor beta chains presented below share a single source sample, sequenced in a study of identical twins (dated by TCRdb to the mid-2010s). Library construction relied on 5' RACE. Sequencer: Illumina HiSeq 2000. The public reads were reanalyzed by TCRdb: fastp trimming at Q25, MiXCR alignment, in-frame beta chains only. Each entry is one CDR3 protein sequence, shown with its most common DNA and genes. For this sample the table gives 450,000 or so distinct CDR3 sequences, of which approximately 15% were detected only once. The ten largest clones represent over 0.5% of the sample. This same sample was also taken into another study, of yellow fever vaccine responses in identical twins.

The sequenced material came from CD4+ T cells sorted from blood. The receptors stem from a woman under 30 in good health.

The gene calls are TRBV3-1 and TRBJ2-7; D is undetermined. Germline loops: CDR1 LGHDT, CDR2 YNNKEL (reference sequence). The CDR3 has 14 residues. The V end lost 1 base, the J end lost 1 base, and 8 bases lay between the germline ends. CDR3 in DNA: TGTGCCAGCAGCCAAGTAGGGAATTCCTACGAGCAGTACTTC. It specifies CASSQVGNSYEQYF.

This clonotype has ten or more counts. The chain employs TRBV7-2 and TRBJ1-2; 7 bases match TRBD1. Germline assignment: CDR1 SGHTA and CDR2 FQGNSA. The J segment lost 7 bases and the V segment lost 5 bases, leaving 4 bases of the junction unmatched. The CDR3 runs to 12 residues. The CDR3, as DNA: TGTGCCAGCAGCGTGACAGGGTTTGGCTACACCTTC. It specifies CASSVTGFGYTF.

The rearrangement links TRBV10-3 to TRBJ2-1; 7 nucleotides align to TRBD2. This CDR3 is built from 15 residues. The V gene's germline CDR1 is ENHRY and CDR2 SYGVKD. The trim removed 7 bases at V and 7 bases at J, leaving 13 bases unmatched. CDR3 in amino acids: CAITAGVLDTNEQFF. CDR3 bases: TGTGCCATCACGGCGGGAGTTCTCGATACTAATGAGCAGTTCTTC.

This chain links TRBV7-3 with TRBJ2-3, with TRBD2 matching 14 bases. Trimming took 5 bases from V and 0 from J; bases not matched to a gene: 10. Germline CDR1 SGHTA, CDR2 FQGTGA. This CDR3 has 19 amino acids. Here the CDR3 reads CASSQQMGLAGASTDTQYF. The CDR3 bases are TGTGCCAGCAGCCAGCAGATGGGACTAGCGGGGGCTAGCACAGATACGCAGTATTTT.

The chain couples TRBV20-1 to TRBJ2-7, with 8 bases lining up with TRBD2. The CDR3 covers 13 residues. Germline loops: CDR1 DFQATT, CDR2 SNEGSKA (reference sequence). J gave up 4 bases and V 8 bases, and 10 bases lay outside the gene matches. CDR3 amino acids: CSTRGVGPYEQYF. Written as DNA, the CDR3 is TGCAGTACGCGGGGGGTAGGGCCGTACGAGCAGTACTTC.

This clonotype was picked up a small number of times. DNA for the CDR3: TGCAGTGCCACCGGGACGATAAATGAGCAGTTCTTC. Amino acid sequence: CSATGTINEQFF. J is TRBJ2-1 and V is TRBV20-1; D may be TRBD1 or TRBD2 (5 bases each). The CDR3 runs 12 residues. Trimming took 6 bases from V and 7 from J, leaving 13 bases between them. Germline values: CDR1 DFQATT, CDR2 SNEGSKA (reference sequence).

This clonotype appeared a few times. CDR3 sequence reads: CATSRDSGPGSYNEQFF. CDR3 DNA: TGTGCCACCAGCAGGGATAGCGGGCCTGGCTCCTACAATGAGCAGTTCTTC. This sequence joins TRBV15 and TRBJ2-1, with 7 nucleotides matching TRBD2. This CDR3 comprises 17 residues. In germline, CDR1 is LNHNV, CDR2 YYDKDF (reference sequence). V gave up 3 bases and J gave up 0 bases; unmatched junction bases: 8.

This sequence joins TRBV7-2 and TRBJ2-2; 7 bases are a match to TRBD2. This CDR3 is built from 16 residues. The J segment lost 6 bases and the V segment lost 1 base, leaving 8 bases of the junction unmatched. From germline, CDR1 is SGHTA and CDR2 FQGNSA. CDR3 sequence reads: CASSLGLAYVAGELFF. CDR3 in DNA: TGTGCCAGCAGCTTAGGACTAGCATATGTGGCCGGGGAGCTGTTTTTT.

This chain links TRBV29-1 with TRBJ2-7; 9 bases line up with TRBD1. V gave up 8 bases and J gave up 1 base; unmatched junction bases: 9. The CDR3 loop spans 14 amino acids. Germline CDR1 reads SQVTM; CDR2 reads ANQGSEA. CDR3 in DNA: TGCAGCTTTTTAGCCGGGACAGGGTCCTACGAGCAGTACTTC. This sequence encodes CSFLAGTGSYEQYF.

The V and J genes are TRBV15 and TRBJ2-1, with 8 bases fitting TRBD2. This CDR3 is 20 amino acids long. Trimming cost V 4 bases and J 2 bases; bases outside gene matches: 19. Per the germline V gene, CDR1 is LNHNV and CDR2 is YYDKDF (reference sequence). CDR3 sequence reads: CATSTGGSEGEAVPYNEQFF. In DNA form, the CDR3 reads TGTGCCACCAGCACGGGAGGGAGTGAGGGGGAGGCTGTCCCCTACAATGAGCAGTTCTTC.

This clonotype was observed many times. The chain has TRBV24-1 and TRBJ2-2, with a weak D call TRBD1 (6 bases). This CDR3 contains 16 residues. Trimming stripped 7 bases from V and 1 base from J, with 15 bases between. Germline V lookup: CDR1 KGHDR, CDR2 SFDVKD. CDR3 nucleotides: TGTGCCACCAGCGCCCCCGGGACAATGAACACCGGGGAGCTGTTTTTT. Protein product: CATSAPGTMNTGELFF.

This clonotype was seen a few times. The J gene is TRBJ2-1, the V gene TRBV28; 9 nucleotides line up with TRBD2. The germline gives CDR1 MDHEN, CDR2 SYDVKM. The CDR3 length is 16 residues. Trimming at V came to 4 bases and at J to 4 bases, leaving 8 bases not matched to a gene. The CDR3 is CASSSTTSGAYNEQFF. The CDR3 DNA reads TGTGCCAGCAGTTCAACGACTAGCGGCGCGTACAATGAGCAGTTCTTC.

V is TRBV20-1 and J is TRBJ1-6; TRBD1 aligns across 7 bases. Germline V gives CDR1 DFQATT, CDR2 SNEGSKA (reference sequence). The CDR3 sequence is 14 residues long. The V and J ends lost 5 bases and 5 bases, in that order; junction bases with no gene match: 6. The CDR3 DNA sequence: TGCAGTGCTCAACAGGGGAAGGATAATTCACCCCTCCACTTT. Its protein product is CSAQQGKDNSPLHF.

Only a few counts were recorded for this clonotype. The rearrangement links TRBV12-3 or TRBV12-4 to TRBJ2-7; TRBD2 agrees at 14 bases. The CDR3 has 15 residues. Unmatched junction bases numbered 7, after V lost 3 bases and J lost 9 bases. The CDR3 coding sequence is TGTGCCAGCAGTTTGGTGGGACTAGCGGGAGAGGGGCAGTACTTC. This codes for CASSLVGLAGEGQYF.

The rearrangement joins TRBV15 to TRBJ2-7; unclear D gene. V gave up 1 base and J gave up 4 bases, with 14 bases separating them. This CDR3 is 15 amino acids long. Germline V CDR1 and CDR2: LNHNV, YYDKDF (reference sequence). In DNA, the CDR3 is TGTGCCACCAGCAGAGTTGCCACACCTGGTTACGAGCAGTACTTC. Protein sequence: CATSRVATPGYEQYF. The full variable domain, its missing parts supplied by reference TRBV15 and TRBJ2-7, is DAMVIQNPRYQVTQFGKPVTLSCSQTLNHNVMYWYQQKSSQAPKLLFHYYDKDFNNEADTPDNFQSRRPNTSFCFLDIRSPGLGDTAMYLCATSRVATPGYEQYFGPGTRLTVT.

This clonotype occurred a few times. J is TRBJ2-2 and V is TRBV7-2; 7 bases are a match to TRBD2. Germline V gene data show CDR1 as SGHTA and CDR2 as FQGNSA. The CDR3 length is 15 residues. V lost 5 bases and J lost 7; bases outside the gene matches: 10. The CDR3 DNA is TGTGCCAGCAGCCTCCTCGCCACTAGCGTCGGGGAGCTGTTTTTT. Its translation: CASSLLATSVGELFF. Full variable domain (rest looked up from reference TRBV7-2 and TRBJ2-2): GAGVSQSPSNKVTEKGKDVELRCDPISGHTALYWYRQSLGQGLEFLIYFQGNSAPDKSGLPSDRFSAERTGGSVSTLTIQRTQQEDSAVYLCASSLLATSVGELFFGEGSRLTVL.

The DNA for the CDR3 is TGCGCCAGCAGCTCAGACGGATCCGGAAACACCATATATTTT. The encoded protein is CASSSDGSGNTIYF. The rearrangement joins TRBV5-1 to TRBJ1-3, with D uncertain. Germline-derived CDR1 and CDR2 are SGHRS and YFSETQ. The CDR3 has 14 residues. The germline V and J ends were trimmed by 3 bases and 4 bases, with 11 bases remaining between them. Supplemented by reference TRBV5-1 and TRBJ1-3, the full variable domain reads KAGVTQTPRYLIKTRGQQVTLSCSPISGHRSVSWYQQTPGQGLQFLFEYFSETQRNKGNFPGRFSGRQFSNSRSEMNVSTLELGDSALYLCASSSDGSGNTIYFGEGSWLTVV.

V is TRBV18 and J is TRBJ2-7, with TRBD2 identical over 9 bases. This CDR3 comprises 15 residues. V shed 4 bases, J shed 3 bases, and the junction held 7 bases outside the gene matches. Germline-derived CDR1 and CDR2 are KGHSH and LQKENI. DNA for the CDR3: TGTGCCAGCTCACAAAATAGCGGGAGTTACTACGAGCAGTACTTC. Translation gives CASSQNSGSYYEQYF.

This clonotype was picked up a small number of times. The chain employs TRBV5-1 and TRBJ2-5; D perhaps matches TRBD2 (6 bases). CDR3 length equals 16 residues. V shed 3 bases and J shed 1 base, with 16 bases lying between them. The germline V gene encodes CDR1 SGHRS and CDR2 YFSETQ. The CDR3 spells CASSYSPGGGQETQYF. The CDR3 DNA reads TGCGCCAGCAGCTACTCCCCCGGGGGAGGCCAAGAGACCCAGTACTTC.

The chain combines TRBV28 with TRBJ2-7; possibly TRBD2 for D (5 bases). This CDR3 contains 15 residues. Germline CDR1 is MDHEN and CDR2 is SYDVKM. Deletions cut 5 bases from V and 1 base from J, with 15 bases between. The CDR3 is CASSPPSGRSYEQYF. The CDR3 coding sequence is TGTGCCAGCAGTCCGCCGAGCGGAAGATCCTACGAGCAGTACTTC.